This T cell receptor (beta chain) was recovered during a study of cytomegalovirus exposure and HLA in healthy donors. Whole-study results and caveats: A later analysis reportedly identified an Asian-associated ancestry cluster as carrying fewer N-insertions than the roughly 700-donor mean. Apparent HLA restriction characterized most CMV-associated TCR beta chains in a later analysis. Across donors, sequencing depth was assumed by presence/absence analyses to be roughly uniform.

CDR3 length equals 16 residues. V shed 4 bases and J shed 5 bases, with 18 bases lying between them. Germline-derived CDR1 and CDR2 are LNHDA and SQIVND (reference sequence). Details on this clone: What it recognizes is unknown.

PCR amplification relied on 60 Vbeta primers (plus 13 Jbeta primers). As handled by the study authors: Some 11 million of the 80 million or so unique TCR beta chains counted in a later analysis were shared. Method: immunoSEQ multiplex PCR; TCRdb's copy keeps in-frame clones and lacks some. V and J calls and clone size come straight from that table; D and trimming were deduced from the DNA. The sample includes approximately 290,000 clones, under 90% of them seen just once. The chain employs TRBV19 and TRBJ1-3, with a weak D call TRBD1 (6 bases). This receptor was taken from a girl aged 2 to 9 in good health and CMV-seronegative. Material for sequencing was PBMCs. The CDR3 loop is CASSTPLTGYRNTIYF. For the CDR3, the DNA is TGTGCCAGTAGTACCCCACTTACAGGGTACAGAAACACCATATATTTT.